The TCR beta chain under discussion was sequenced for a study of blood T cell repertoires in COVID-19. On the study more broadly: Some COVID-19 samples were acute and others convalescent; all came from the United States, Italy and Spain. T cells, B-cell-depleted T cells, or PBMCs provided the cDNA or gDNA that served as material.

Per the authors' pipeline: Reference gene primer amplification in the assay estimated nucleated cell counts. The repertoire was sequenced with immunoSEQ multiplex PCR; TCRdb's copy has only in-frame clones and lacks some. That table is the source of V, J and clone size, and D and trimming were worked out from the DNA. The sample yields 85,000 to 110,000 clones, 84% seen once. This CDR3 is built from 15 residues. With 3 bases clipped from V and 2 bases from J, the junction kept 3 bases outside the gene matches. Per germline, CDR1 ENHRY and CDR2 SYGVKD. The chain combines TRBV10-3 with TRBJ1-2; 10 nucleotides agree with TRBD1. The sequencing input was peripheral blood. The TCR comes from a human donor in a cohort sampled during active COVID-19. The CDR3 loop is CAISEPGQGNYGYTF. The CDR3 DNA follows: TGTGCCATCAGTGAACCGGGACAGGGGAACTATGGCTACACCTTC.